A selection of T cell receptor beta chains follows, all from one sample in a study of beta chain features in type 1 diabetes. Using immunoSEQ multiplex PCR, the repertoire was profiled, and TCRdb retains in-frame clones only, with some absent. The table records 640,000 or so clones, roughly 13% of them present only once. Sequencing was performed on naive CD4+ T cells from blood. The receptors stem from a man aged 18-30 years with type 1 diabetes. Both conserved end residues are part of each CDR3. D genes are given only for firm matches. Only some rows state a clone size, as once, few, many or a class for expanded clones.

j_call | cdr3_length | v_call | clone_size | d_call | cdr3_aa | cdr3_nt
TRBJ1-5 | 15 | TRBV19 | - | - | CASTPGGMSNQPQHF | TGTGCCAGTACCCCCGGGGGTATGAGCAATCAGCCCCAGCATTTT
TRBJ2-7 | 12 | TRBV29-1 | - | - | CSVSKGPYEQYF | TGCAGCGTATCGAAGGGGCCCTACGAGCAGTACTTC
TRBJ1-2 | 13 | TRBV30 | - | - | CAWRVGGDYGYTF | TGTGCCTGGAGGGTAGGCGGTGACTATGGCTACACCTTC
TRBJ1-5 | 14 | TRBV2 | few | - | CASSVKATQMPQHF | TGTGCCAGCAGTGTGAAGGCAACCCAAATGCCCCAGCATTTT
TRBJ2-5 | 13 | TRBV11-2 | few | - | CASSLGGAGTQYF | TGTGCCAGCAGCTTAGGCGGGGCCGGGACCCAGTACTTC
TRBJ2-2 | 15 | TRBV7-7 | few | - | CASSVTGPPGGELFF | TGTGCCAGCAGCGTTACCGGGCCCCCGGGCGGGGAGCTGTTTTTT
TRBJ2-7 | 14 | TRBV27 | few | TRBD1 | CASSWGTGGYEQYF | TGTGCCAGCAGTTGGGGGACAGGGGGTTACGAGCAGTACTTC
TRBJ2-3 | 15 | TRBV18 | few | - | CASSPLGGRADTQYF | TGTGCCAGCTCACCCCTCGGAGGTAGAGCGGATACGCAGTATTTT
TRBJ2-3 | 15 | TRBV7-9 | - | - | CASSPQGASTDTQYF | TGTGCCAGCAGCCCACAGGGCGCTAGCACAGATACGCAGTATTTT
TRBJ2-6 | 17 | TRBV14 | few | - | CASSPLDGISGANVLTF | TGTGCCAGCAGCCCACTGGACGGAATCTCTGGGGCCAACGTCCTGACTTTC
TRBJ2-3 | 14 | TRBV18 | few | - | CASSPPGLGDTQYF | TGTGCCAGCTCACCACCGGGACTCGGAGATACGCAGTATTTT
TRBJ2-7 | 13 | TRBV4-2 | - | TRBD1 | CASSQDREYEQYF | TGTGCCAGCAGCCAGGACAGGGAGTACGAGCAGTACTTC
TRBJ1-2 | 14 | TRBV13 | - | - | CASSSLGGALGYTF | TGTGCCAGCAGCTCGCTGGGGGGGGCGCTTGGCTACACCTTC
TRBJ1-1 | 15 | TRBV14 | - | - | CASSRLAGARTEAFF | TGTGCCAGCAGCCGGCTAGCGGGGGCGCGGACTGAAGCTTTCTTT
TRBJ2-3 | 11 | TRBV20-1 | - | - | CSARLEGTQYF | TGCAGTGCTAGACTCGAGGGTACGCAGTATTTT
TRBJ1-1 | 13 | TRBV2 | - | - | CASRLGRNTEAFF | TGTGCCAGCAGGTTGGGCAGGAACACTGAAGCTTTCTTT
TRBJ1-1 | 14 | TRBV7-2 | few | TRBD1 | CASSPAVGQIKAFF | TGTGCCAGCAGCCCGGCGGTGGGACAGATCAAAGCTTTCTTT
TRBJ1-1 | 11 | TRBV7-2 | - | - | CASSAGGEAFF | TGTGCCAGCAGCGCGGGAGGTGAAGCTTTCTTT
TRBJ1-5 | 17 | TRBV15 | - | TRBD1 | CATSRDPGTGGNQPQHF | TGTGCCACCAGCAGAGATCCTGGGACAGGGGGCAATCAGCCCCAGCATTTT
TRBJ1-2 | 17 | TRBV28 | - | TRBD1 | CASSLSGATGLHYGYTF | TGTGCCAGCAGTTTATCGGGGGCGACAGGGTTGCACTATGGCTACACCTTC
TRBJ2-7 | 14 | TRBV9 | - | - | CASSVGDNDYEQYF | TGTGCCAGCAGCGTAGGGGATAACGACTACGAGCAGTACTTC
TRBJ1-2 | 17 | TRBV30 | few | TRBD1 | CAWSPYRDRAFARGYTF | TGTGCCTGGAGCCCTTACCGGGACAGGGCTTTCGCTAGGGGCTACACCTTC
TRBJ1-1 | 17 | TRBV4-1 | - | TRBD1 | CASSEKSHRGGNTEAFF | TGCGCCAGCAGCGAGAAAAGCCACAGGGGAGGGAACACTGAAGCTTTCTTT
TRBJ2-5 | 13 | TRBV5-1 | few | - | CASSFQGAETQYF | TGCGCCAGCAGCTTTCAGGGTGCGGAGACCCAGTACTTC
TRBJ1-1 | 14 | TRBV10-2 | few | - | CASSEFRGDTEAFF | TGCGCCAGCAGTGAGTTCAGGGGAGACACTGAAGCTTTCTTT
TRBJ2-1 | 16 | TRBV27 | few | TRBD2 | CASTAVRAGGMDEQFF | TGTGCCAGCACGGCCGTCCGCGCGGGGGGGATGGATGAGCAGTTCTTC
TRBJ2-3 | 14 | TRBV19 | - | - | CASSIGVPGDTQYF | TGTGCCAGTAGTATAGGAGTACCTGGGGATACGCAGTATTTT
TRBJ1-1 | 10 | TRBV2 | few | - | CASRVSEAFF | TGTGCCAGCAGGGTGTCTGAAGCTTTCTTT
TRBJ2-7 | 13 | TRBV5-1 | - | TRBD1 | CASSPTGGDEQYF | TGCGCCAGCAGCCCGACAGGGGGCGACGAGCAGTACTTC
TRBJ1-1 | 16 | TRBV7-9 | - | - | CASSEIPGLGAAEAFF | TGTGCCAGCAGCGAGATACCGGGGCTGGGGGCCGCTGAAGCTTTCTTT
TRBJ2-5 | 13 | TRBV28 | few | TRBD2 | CASTPGGGETQYF | TGTGCCAGCACGCCGGGGGGTGGAGAGACCCAGTACTTC
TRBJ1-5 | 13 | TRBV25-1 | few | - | CASRQGVGQPQHF | TGTGCCAGCAGGCAGGGTGTGGGTCAGCCCCAGCATTTT
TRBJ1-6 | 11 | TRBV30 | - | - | CAWSSDSPLHF | TGTGCCTGGAGTTCCGATTCACCCCTCCACTTT
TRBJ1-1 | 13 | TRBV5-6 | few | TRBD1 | CASSATGGTEAFF | TGTGCCAGCAGCGCGACAGGGGGCACTGAAGCTTTCTTT
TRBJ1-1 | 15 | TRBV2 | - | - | CASSEQGVQSTEAFF | TGTGCCAGCAGTGAACAGGGTGTACAGAGCACTGAAGCTTTCTTT